This TCR beta chain was profiled in a study of blood T cell repertoires in COVID-19. The wider study: Samples came from the United States, Italy and Spain, spanning acute and convalescent COVID-19. Nucleic acid was either cDNA or gDNA, and it came from T cells, B-cell-depleted T cells, or PBMCs.

This clone was counted a few times. Original processing methods: Nucleated cell number was recorded as an estimate derived from reference gene primer amplification. Generated by immunoSEQ multiplex PCR, the TCRdb table keeps only in-frame clones and is missing some. V and J calls and clone size are given by that table; D and trimming were obtained from the DNA. The repertoire holds 150,000 or so clones, with roughly 70% as singletons. The germline CDR1 and CDR2 sequences are SGHVS and FQNEAQ. This CDR3 contains 15 residues. Trimming left V 1 base short and J 4 bases short, with 13 bases between. The TCR sequence derives from an elderly woman with acute or convalescent COVID-19. What was sequenced was peripheral blood. This chain connects TRBV7-8 to TRBJ2-5, with a tentative D call TRBD1 (6 bases). The CDR3 nucleotides read TGTGCCAGCAGCTTAGGCAGGGTGGGGGCAGAGACCCAGTACTTC. Its protein is CASSLGRVGAETQYF.